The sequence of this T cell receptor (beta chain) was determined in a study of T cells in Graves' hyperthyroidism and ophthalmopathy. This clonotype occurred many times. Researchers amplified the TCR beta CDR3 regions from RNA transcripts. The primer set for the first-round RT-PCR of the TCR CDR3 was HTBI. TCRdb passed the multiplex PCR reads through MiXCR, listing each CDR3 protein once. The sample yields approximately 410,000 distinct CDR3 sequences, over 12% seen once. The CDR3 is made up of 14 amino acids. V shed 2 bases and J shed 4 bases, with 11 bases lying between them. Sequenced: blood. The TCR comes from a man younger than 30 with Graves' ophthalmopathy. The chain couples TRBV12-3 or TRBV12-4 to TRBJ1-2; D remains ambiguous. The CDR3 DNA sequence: TGTGCCAGCAGTTTACGCCGGGCCTTCTATGGCTACACCTTC. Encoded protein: CASSLRRAFYGYTF.